Listed below are T cell receptor beta chains from one sample, sequenced in a study of response to subunit inactivated influenza vaccine. TCRdb re-analysed the RT-PCR reads in MiXCR, keeping a single row per CDR3 protein. The sample shows about 540,000 distinct CDR3 sequences, less than 25% of them seen only once. The data were also submitted as part of a second study, on T cells expressing NK-cell markers.

Here the sequenced sample was CD4+ T cells sorted from PBMCs, taken 12 days after vaccination. These receptors originate from a man aged 45-60 years who received an inactivated influenza vaccine. The CDR3 runs from the conserved cysteine through the conserved F or W. Each record gives: clone size, V gene, J gene, D gene, CDR3 DNA, CDR3 protein. A D gene is named only where the DNA matches it firmly. Not all rows give a size; the values are once, few, many and, for expanded clones, a class.

few	TRBV4-1	TRBJ2-7	NA	TGCGCCAGCAGCCGAGTTGGGGCTGGGAGCTCCTACGAGCAGTACTTC	CASSRVGAGSSYEQYF
NA	TRBV18	TRBJ1-1	TRBD1	TGTGCCAGCTCACGGACAGGGGGCTCCACTGAAGCTTTCTTT	CASSRTGGSTEAFF
NA	TRBV5-1	TRBJ2-7	TRBD1	TGCGCCAGCAGCTTGGTCGGGACAGGGAAGTACGAGCAGTACTTC	CASSLVGTGKYEQYF
NA	TRBV10-1	TRBJ2-5	NA	TGCGCCAGCAGTGCCACAATCCAAGAGACCCAGTACTTC	CASSATIQETQYF
NA	TRBV7-2	TRBJ2-5	NA	TGTGCCAGCAGCCCCACCCCAGGGATCGAGACCCAGTACTTC	CASSPTPGIETQYF
few	TRBV7-2	TRBJ2-7	NA	TGTGCCAGCAGCTTAGGGGCGGCCAGCTCCTACGAGCAGTACTTC	CASSLGAASSYEQYF
NA	TRBV5-4	TRBJ2-1	TRBD1	TGTGCCAGCAGCTTGTGGACAGGGCCCTACAATGAGCAGTTCTTC	CASSLWTGPYNEQFF
NA	TRBV5-4	TRBJ2-2	TRBD2	TGTGCCAGCAGCTCCCCCAATAGCGGGAGAGGTACCGGGGAGCTGTTTTTT	CASSSPNSGRGTGELFF
NA	TRBV5-1	TRBJ1-5	NA	TGCGCCAGCAGCTTGGAGGTAGGGGGCAATCAGCCCCAGCATTTT	CASSLEVGGNQPQHF
few	TRBV4-3	TRBJ2-1	NA	TGCGCCAGCAGCCAAGATCGCCGCACGTCCTACAATGAGCAGTTCTTC	CASSQDRRTSYNEQFF
few	TRBV5-6	TRBJ2-7	NA	TGTGCCAGCAGCTTCTACGAGGAGTACGAGCAGTACTTC	CASSFYEEYEQYF